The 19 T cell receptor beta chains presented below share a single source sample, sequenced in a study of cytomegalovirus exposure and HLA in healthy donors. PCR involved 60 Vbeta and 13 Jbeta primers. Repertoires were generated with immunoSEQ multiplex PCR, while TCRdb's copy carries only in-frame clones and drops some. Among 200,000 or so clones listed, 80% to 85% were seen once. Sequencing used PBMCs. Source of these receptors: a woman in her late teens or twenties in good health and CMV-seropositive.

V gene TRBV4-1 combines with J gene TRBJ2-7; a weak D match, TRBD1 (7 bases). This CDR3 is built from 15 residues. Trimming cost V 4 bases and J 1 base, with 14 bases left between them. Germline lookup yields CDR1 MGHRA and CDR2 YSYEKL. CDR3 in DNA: TGCGCCAGCAGCCCGCGGGACAGTTTTTCCTACGAGCAGTACTTC. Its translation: CASSPRDSFSYEQYF.

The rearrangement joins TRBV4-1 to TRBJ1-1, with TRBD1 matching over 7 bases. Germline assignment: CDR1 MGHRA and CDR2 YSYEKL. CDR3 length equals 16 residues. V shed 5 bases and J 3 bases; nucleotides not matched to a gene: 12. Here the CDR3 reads CASSGEASGQYTEAFF. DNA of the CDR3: TGCGCCAGCAGCGGAGAGGCGTCGGGACAGTACACTGAAGCTTTCTTT.

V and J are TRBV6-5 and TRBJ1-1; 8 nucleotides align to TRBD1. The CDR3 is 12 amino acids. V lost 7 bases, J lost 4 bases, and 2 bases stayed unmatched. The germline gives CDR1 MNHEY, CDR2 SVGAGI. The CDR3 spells CASNRGGTEAFF. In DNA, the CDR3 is TGTGCCAGCAACAGGGGGGGCACTGAAGCTTTCTTT.

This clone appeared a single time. The CDR3 protein is CASSVVERGGNNEQFF. CDR3 DNA sequence: TGTGCCAGCAGCGTAGTGGAGCGGGGGGGAAATAATGAGCAGTTCTTC. This chain links TRBV9 with TRBJ2-1; 10 bases map to TRBD2. In germline, CDR1 is SGDLS, CDR2 YYNGEE. CDR3 length: 16 residues. Trimming at V came to 0 bases and at J to 7 bases, leaving 7 bases not matched to a gene.

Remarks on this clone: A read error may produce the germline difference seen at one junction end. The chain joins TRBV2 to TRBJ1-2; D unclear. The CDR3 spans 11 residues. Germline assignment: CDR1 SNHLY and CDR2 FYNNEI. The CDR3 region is CASSVPVPSLF. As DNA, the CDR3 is TGTGCCAGCAGTGTCCCCGTTCCCTCCCTGTTC.

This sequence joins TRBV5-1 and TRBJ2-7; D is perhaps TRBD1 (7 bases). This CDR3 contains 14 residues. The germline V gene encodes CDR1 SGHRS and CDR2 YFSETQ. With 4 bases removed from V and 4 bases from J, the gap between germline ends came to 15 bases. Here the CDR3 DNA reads TGCGCCAGCAGCGGGGGGCAGGGGGTATACGAGCAGTACTTC. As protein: CASSGGQGVYEQYF. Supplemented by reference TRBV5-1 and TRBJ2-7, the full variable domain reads KAGVTQTPRYLIKTRGQQVTLSCSPISGHRSVSWYQQTPGQGLQFLFEYFSETQRNKGNFPGRFSGRQFSNSRSEMNVSTLELGDSALYLCASSGGQGVYEQYFGPGTRLTVT.

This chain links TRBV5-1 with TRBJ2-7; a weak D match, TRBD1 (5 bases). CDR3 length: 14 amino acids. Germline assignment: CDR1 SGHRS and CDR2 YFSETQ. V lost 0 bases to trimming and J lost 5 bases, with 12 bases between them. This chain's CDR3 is CASSLGAGINEQYV. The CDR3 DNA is TGCGCCAGCAGCTTGGGAGCAGGGATTAACGAGCAGTACGTC.

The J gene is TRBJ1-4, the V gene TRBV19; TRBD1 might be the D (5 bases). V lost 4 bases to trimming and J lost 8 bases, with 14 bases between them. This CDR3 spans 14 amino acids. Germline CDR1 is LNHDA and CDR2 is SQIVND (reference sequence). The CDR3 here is CASSRPGMVEKLFF. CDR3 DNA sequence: TGTGCCAGTAGTAGGCCAGGGATGGTGGAAAAACTGTTTTTT.

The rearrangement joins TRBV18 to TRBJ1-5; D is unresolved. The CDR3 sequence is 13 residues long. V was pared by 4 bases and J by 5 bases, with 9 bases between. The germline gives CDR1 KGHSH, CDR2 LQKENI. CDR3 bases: TGTGCCAGCTCACGTTCCAGTGATCAGCCCCAGCATTTT. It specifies CASSRSSDQPQHF.

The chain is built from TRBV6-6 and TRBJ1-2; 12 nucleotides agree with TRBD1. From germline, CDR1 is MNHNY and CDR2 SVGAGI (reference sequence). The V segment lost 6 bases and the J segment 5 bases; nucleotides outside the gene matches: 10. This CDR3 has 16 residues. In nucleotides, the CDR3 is TGTGCCAGCAGCAAGCCGGGACAGGGGGCGGGATATGGCTACACCTTC. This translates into CASSKPGQGAGYGYTF.

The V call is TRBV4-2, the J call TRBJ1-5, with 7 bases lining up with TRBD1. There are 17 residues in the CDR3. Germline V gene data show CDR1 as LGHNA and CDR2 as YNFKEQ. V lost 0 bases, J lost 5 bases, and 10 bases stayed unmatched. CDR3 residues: CASSQDLARGNDQPQHF. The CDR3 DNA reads TGTGCCAGCAGCCAAGATCTGGCCAGGGGGAATGATCAGCCCCAGCATTTT.

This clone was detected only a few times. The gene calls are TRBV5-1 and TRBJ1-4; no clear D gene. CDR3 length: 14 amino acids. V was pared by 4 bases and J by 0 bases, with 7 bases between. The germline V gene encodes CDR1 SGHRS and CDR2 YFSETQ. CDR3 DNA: TGCGCCAGCAGCAGGAGCGCAACTAATGAAAAACTGTTTTTT. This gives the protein CASSRSATNEKLFF.

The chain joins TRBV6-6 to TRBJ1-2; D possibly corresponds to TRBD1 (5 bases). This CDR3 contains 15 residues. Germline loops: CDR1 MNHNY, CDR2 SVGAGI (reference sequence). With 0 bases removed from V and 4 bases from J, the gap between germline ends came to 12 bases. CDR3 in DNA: TGTGCCAGCAGTTACTCCTCCGGGGGAGGCTATGGCTACACCTTC. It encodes CASSYSSGGGYGYTF.

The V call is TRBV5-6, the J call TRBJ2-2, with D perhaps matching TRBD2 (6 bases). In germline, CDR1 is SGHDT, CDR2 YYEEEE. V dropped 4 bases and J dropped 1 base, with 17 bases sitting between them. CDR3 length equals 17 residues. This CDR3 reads CASSLPGGRGNTGELFF. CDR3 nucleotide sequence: TGTGCCAGCAGCCTCCCCGGGGGTCGGGGGAACACCGGGGAGCTGTTTTTT. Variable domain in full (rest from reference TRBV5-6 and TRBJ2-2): DAGVTQSPTHLIKTRGQQVTLRCSPKSGHDTVSWYQQALGQGPQFIFQYYEEEERQRGNFPDRFSGHQFPNYSSELNVNALLLGDSALYLCASSLPGGRGNTGELFFGEGSRLTVL.

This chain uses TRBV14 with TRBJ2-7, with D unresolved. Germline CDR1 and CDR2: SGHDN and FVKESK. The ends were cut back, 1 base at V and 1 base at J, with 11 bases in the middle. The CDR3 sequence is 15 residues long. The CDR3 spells CASSQGSQFSYEQYF. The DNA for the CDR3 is TGTGCCAGCAGCCAAGGTTCGCAGTTTTCCTACGAGCAGTACTTC.

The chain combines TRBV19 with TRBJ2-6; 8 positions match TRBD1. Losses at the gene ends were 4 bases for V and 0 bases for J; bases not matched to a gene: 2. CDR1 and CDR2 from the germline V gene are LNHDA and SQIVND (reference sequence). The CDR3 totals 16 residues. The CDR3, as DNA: TGTGCCAGTAGTAGGACAGGGCCCTCTGGGGCCAACGTCCTGACTTTC. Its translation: CASSRTGPSGANVLTF.

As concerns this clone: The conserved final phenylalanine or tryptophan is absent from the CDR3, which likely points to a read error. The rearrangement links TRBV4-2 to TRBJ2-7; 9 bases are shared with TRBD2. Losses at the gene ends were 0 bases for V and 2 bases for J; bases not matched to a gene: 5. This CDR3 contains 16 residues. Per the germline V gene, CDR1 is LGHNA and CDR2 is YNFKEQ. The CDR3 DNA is TGTGCCAGCAGCCAAGATCCAGCGGGGGGTCCCTACGAGCAGTACCTC. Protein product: CASSQDPAGGPYEQYL.

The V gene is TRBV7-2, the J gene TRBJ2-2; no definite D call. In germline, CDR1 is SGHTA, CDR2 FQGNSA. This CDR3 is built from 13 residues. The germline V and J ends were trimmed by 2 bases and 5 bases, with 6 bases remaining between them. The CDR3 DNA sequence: TGTGCCAGCAGCTTACGTCGGACCGGGGAGCTGTTTTTT. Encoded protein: CASSLRRTGELFF.

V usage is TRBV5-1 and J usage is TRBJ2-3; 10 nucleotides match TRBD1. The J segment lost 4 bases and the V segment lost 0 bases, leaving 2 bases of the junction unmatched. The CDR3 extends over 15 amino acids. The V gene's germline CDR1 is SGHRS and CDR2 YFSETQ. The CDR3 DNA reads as TGCGCCAGCAGCTTGGCCGGGACAGGGGCAGATACGCAGTATTTT. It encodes CASSLAGTGADTQYF.